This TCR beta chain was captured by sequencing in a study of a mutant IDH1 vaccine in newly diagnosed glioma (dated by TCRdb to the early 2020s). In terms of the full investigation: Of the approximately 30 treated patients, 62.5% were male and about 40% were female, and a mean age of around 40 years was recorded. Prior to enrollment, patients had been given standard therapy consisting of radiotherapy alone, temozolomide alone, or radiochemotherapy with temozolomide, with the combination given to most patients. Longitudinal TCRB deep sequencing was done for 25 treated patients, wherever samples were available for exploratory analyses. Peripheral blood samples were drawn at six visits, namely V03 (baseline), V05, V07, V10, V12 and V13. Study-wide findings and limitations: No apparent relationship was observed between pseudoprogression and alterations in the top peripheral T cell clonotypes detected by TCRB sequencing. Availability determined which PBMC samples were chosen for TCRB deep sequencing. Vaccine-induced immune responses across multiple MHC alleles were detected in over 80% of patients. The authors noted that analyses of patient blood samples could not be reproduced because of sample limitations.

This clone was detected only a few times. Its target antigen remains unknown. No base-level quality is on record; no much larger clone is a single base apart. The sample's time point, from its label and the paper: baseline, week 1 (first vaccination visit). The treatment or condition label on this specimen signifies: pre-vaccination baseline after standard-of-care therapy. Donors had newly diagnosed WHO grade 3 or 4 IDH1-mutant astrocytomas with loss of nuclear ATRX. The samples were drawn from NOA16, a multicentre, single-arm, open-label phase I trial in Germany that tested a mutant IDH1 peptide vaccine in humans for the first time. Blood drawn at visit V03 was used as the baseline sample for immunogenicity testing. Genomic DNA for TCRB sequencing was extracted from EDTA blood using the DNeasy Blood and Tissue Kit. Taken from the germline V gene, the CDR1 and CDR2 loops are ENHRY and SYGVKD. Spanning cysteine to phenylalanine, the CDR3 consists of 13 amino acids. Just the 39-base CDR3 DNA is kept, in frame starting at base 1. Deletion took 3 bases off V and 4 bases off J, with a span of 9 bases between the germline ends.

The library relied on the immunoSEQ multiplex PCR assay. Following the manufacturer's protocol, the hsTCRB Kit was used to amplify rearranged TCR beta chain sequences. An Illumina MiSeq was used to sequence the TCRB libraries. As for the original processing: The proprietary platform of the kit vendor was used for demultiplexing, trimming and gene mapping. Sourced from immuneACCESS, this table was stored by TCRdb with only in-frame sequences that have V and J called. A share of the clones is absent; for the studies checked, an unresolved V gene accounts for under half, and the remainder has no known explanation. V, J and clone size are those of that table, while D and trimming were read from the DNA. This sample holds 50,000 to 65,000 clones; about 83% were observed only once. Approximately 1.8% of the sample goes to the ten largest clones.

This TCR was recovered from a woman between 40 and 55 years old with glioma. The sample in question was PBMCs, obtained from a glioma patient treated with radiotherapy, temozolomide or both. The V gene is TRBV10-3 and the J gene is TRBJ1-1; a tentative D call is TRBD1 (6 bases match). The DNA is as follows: TGTGCCATCAGTGAACAGGGCGGCACTGAAGCTTTCTTT. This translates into CAISEQGGTEAFF.